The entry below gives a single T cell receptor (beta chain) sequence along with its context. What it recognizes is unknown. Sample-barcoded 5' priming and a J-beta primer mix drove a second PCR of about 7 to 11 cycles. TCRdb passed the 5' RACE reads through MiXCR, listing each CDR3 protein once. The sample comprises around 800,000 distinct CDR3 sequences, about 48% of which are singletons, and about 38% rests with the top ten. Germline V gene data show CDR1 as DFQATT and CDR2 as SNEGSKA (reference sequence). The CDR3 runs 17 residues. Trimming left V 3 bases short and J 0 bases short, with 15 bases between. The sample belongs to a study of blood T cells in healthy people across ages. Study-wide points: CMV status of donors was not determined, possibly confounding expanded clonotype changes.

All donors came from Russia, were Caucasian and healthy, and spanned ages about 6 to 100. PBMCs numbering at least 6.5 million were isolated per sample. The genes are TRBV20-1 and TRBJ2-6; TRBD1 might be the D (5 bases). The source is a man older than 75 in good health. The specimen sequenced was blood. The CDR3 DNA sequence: TGCAGTGCTAGCTTGGGCAGGGTCTCCTCTGGGGCCAACGTCCTGACTTTC. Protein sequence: CSASLGRVSSGANVLTF.